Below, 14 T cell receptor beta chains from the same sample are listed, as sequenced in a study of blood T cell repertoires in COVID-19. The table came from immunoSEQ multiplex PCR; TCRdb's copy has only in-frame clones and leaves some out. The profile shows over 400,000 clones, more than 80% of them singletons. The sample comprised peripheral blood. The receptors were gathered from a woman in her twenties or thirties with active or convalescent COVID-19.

CDR3 bases: TGTGCCAGCAGTTCAAACATCGTCTCTGAAGCTTTCTTT. This encodes CASSSNIVSEAFF. The chain recombines TRBV27 with TRBJ1-1; D is undetermined. The CDR3 contains 13 residues. V lost 4 bases, J lost 6 bases, and 12 bases lay in between. Germline CDR1 MNHEY, CDR2 SMNVEV (reference sequence).

The CDR3 sequence is CASSPLAPGQNMNTEAFF. CDR3 DNA sequence: TGTGCCAGCTCACCGCTCGCCCCGGGACAGAACATGAACACTGAAGCTTTCTTT. The chain recombines TRBV18 with TRBJ1-1; TRBD1 aligns across 7 bases. The germline V gene has CDR1 KGHSH and CDR2 LQKENI. The CDR3 spans 18 residues. Unmatched junction bases numbered 13, after V lost 3 bases and J lost 0 bases.

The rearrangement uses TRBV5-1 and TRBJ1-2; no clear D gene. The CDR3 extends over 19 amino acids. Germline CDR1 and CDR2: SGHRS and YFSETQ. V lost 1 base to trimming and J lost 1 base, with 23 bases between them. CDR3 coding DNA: TGCGCCAGCAGCTTGAGGGTTCCCTACACGGGGTCGGATAACTATGGCTACACCTTC. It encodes CASSLRVPYTGSDNYGYTF.

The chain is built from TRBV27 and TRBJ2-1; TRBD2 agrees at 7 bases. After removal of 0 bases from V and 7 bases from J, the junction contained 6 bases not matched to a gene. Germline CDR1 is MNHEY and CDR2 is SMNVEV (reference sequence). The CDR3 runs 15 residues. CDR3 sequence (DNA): TGTGCCAGCAGTTTATCTCCTAGCGGCCAGAATGAGCAGTTCTTC. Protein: CASSLSPSGQNEQFF.

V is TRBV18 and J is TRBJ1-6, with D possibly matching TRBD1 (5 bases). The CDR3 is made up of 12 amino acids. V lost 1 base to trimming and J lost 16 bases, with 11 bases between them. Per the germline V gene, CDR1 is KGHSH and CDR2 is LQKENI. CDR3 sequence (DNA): TGTGCCAGCTCACCACAGGGGTCGACGCTCCACTTT. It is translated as CASSPQGSTLHF.

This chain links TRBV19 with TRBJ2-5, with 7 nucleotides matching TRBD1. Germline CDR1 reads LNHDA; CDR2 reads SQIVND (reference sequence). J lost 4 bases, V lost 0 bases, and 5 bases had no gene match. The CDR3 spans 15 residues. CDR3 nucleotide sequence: TGTGCCAGTAGTATAGATTCACAGGGGCCAGAGACCCAGTACTTC. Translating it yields CASSIDSQGPETQYF.

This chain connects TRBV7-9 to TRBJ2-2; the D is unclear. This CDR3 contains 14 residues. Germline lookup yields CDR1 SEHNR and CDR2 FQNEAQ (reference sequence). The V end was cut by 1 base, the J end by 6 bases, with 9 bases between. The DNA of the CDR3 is TGTGCCAGCAGCTTAGATCCCTCGTCCGGGGAGCTGTTTTTT. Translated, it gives CASSLDPSSGELFF.

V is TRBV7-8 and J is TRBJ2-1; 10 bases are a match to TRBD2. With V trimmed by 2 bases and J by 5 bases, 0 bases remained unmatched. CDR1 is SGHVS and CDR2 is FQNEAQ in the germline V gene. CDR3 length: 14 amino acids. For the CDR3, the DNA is TGTGCCAGCAGCTTACTAGCGGGAGACAATGAGCAGTTCTTC. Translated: CASSLLAGDNEQFF.

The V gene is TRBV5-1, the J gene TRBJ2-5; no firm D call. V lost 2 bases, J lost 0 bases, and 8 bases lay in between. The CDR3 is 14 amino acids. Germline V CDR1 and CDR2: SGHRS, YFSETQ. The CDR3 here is CASSFSSDQETQYF. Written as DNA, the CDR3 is TGCGCCAGCAGCTTTTCGTCGGACCAAGAGACCCAGTACTTC.

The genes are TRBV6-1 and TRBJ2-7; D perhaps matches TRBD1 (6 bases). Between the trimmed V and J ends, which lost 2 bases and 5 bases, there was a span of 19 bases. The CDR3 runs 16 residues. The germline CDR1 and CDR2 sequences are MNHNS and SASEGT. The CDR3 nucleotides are TGTGCCAGCAGTGAATTTCTGGGAACAGGGTCGGACGAGCAGTACTTC. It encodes CASSEFLGTGSDEQYF.

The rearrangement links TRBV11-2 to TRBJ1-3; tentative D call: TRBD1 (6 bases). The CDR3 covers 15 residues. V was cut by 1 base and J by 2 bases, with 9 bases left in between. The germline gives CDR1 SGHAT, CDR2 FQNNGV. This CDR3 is CASSLGQGPGNTIYF. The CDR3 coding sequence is TGTGCCAGCAGCTTAGGGCAGGGGCCTGGAAACACCATATATTTT.

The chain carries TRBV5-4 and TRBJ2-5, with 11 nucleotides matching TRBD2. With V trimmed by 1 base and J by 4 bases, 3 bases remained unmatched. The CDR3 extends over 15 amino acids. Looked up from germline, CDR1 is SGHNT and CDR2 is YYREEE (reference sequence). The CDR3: CASSLKLAGAETQYF. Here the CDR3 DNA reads TGTGCCAGCAGCTTGAAACTAGCGGGAGCAGAGACCCAGTACTTC. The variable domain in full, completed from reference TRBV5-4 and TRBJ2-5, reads ETGVTQSPTHLIKTRGQQVTLRCSSQSGHNTVSWYQQALGQGPQFIFQYYREEENGRGNFPPRFSGLQFPNYSSELNVNALELDDSALYLCASSLKLAGAETQYFGPGTRLLVL.

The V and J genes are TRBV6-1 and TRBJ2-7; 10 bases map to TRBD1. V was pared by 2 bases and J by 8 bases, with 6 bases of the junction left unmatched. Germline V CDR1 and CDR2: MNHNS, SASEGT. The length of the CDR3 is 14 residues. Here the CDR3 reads CASSELDRGTKQYF. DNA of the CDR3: TGTGCCAGCAGTGAATTGGACAGGGGGACGAAGCAGTACTTC.

The CDR3 DNA reads TGCAGCGTTGACACTTCGAGCTCTGGAAACACCATATATTTT. Encoded protein: CSVDTSSSGNTIYF. This sequence joins TRBV29-1 and TRBJ1-3; D call uncertain. The V and J ends lost 3 bases and 0 bases respectively, with 9 bases between them. Germline V gene sequence: CDR1 SQVTM, CDR2 ANQGSEA. This CDR3 has 14 residues.